This T cell receptor (beta chain) emerged from a study of blood T cells in healthy people across ages. Study findings and constraints: Samples with more naive T cells showed higher observed beta diversity.

It was with a sample-barcoded 5' primer and a J-beta primer mix that a second PCR of roughly 7 to 12 cycles was run. Carrying 12 random nucleotides, a template-switch adaptor labeled each individual cDNA molecule. Using its own MiXCR run on the 5' RACE reads, TCRdb lists one record per CDR3 protein. The data hold fewer than 2 million distinct CDR3 sequences, with about 39% observed a single time. On this clonotype: Its antigen is unidentified. The junction does not match germline at one end; this may be a read error.

This CDR3 comprises 15 residues. The germline gives CDR1 ENHRY, CDR2 SYGVKD. Ten milliliters was the volume of peripheral blood drawn from each donor. The sample taken for sequencing was blood. The chain carries TRBV10-3 and TRBJ2-2, with TRBD2 as a possible D gene (5 bases). The receptor was derived from a human donor in good health. CDR3 DNA: TGTGCCATCAGTGAGTCTGGCAGTAACACCGGGGAGCCGTTTTTT. This codes for CAISESGSNTGEPFF.